The 16 T cell receptor beta chains below all came from one sample that was sequenced in a study of vaccination effects on CD4 cells after COVID-19. Which antigens these TCRs recognize remains unknown. Sequencing in the ViraFEST assay came after antigen-specific CD4+ T cells had been expanded with viral peptide pools, which were used to stimulate PBMC. Investigators separated out CD4+ T cells once approximately 11 days of culture had passed. Vaccination of participants consisted of two doses of either the BNT162b2 or mRNA-1273 vaccine. Measured with immunoSEQ multiplex PCR; TCRdb has only the in-frame clones, and not every one. In the table there are approximately 12,000 clones, approximately 71% of which are singletons. Sequenced material: CD4+ T cells from PBMCs cultured with SARS-CoV-2 spike peptides, taken after COVID-19 vaccination. The receptors were sampled from a human donor who received a COVID-19 vaccine.

The CDR3 DNA reads as TGTGCCAGCAGTTATGGGGAAGGGTATGGCTACACCTTC. Translating it yields CASSYGEGYGYTF. The rearrangement links TRBV12-3 or TRBV12-4 to TRBJ1-2; D gene uncertain. The CDR3 contains 13 residues. V was shortened by 4 bases and J by 5 bases, with 11 bases between the two germline ends.

The genes are TRBV12-2 and TRBJ1-2; TRBD1, the D gene given by the table, was not confirmed from the DNA. TRBV12-2 is termed a pseudogene. This CDR3 has 18 residues. The CDR3 nucleotides read TGTGCAAGTCGCTCCCATCGGACAGGGGTTTGCCCTAACTATGGCTACACCTTC. Its protein is CASRSHRTGVCPNYGYTF.

This clone is a singleton in its sample. V gene TRBV5-6 combines with J gene TRBJ2-1; 13 nucleotides line up with TRBD2. Per the germline V gene, CDR1 is SGHDT and CDR2 is YYEEEE. The CDR3 sequence is 15 residues long. The V gene end was trimmed by 4 bases and the J gene end by 6 bases; junction bases not matched to a gene: 4. As DNA, the CDR3 is TGTGCCAGCAGCCTGGGACTAGCGGGGTTCAATGAGCAGTTCTTC. It codes for CASSLGLAGFNEQFF.

This clone is medium-sized in the sample. This chain connects TRBV3-1 (or the pseudogene TRBV3-2) to TRBJ1-2; D is uncertain. CDR1 LGHDT and CDR2 YNNKEL come from the germline V gene (reference sequence). Between the trimmed V and J ends, which lost 5 bases and 3 bases, there was a span of 13 bases. CDR3 length: 14 amino acids. The CDR3 region has the DNA TGTGCCAGCAGCTCGCCCGCCTTGGACTATGGCTACACCTTC. It codes for CASSSPALDYGYTF.

This clone turned up a few times. This chain uses TRBV30 with TRBJ1-6; TRBD1 matches at 11 bases. Per the germline V gene, CDR1 is GTSNPN and CDR2 is SVGIG (reference sequence). There are 14 residues in the CDR3. V trimming: 4 bases; J trimming: 7 bases; junction bases outside the gene matches: 3. The CDR3 DNA sequence: TGTGCCTGGACCCGGGACAGGGGGAATTCACCCCTCCACTTT. Amino acid sequence: CAWTRDRGNSPLHF.

The CDR3 region has the DNA TGTGCCAGCAGTTACCGGCAGGGGCCCGGAAACACCATATATTTT. Translated: CASSYRQGPGNTIYF. V and J are TRBV6-5 and TRBJ1-3, with D tentatively TRBD1 (6 bases). CDR3 length equals 15 residues. The germline CDR1 and CDR2 sequences are MNHEY and SVGAGI. V shed 2 bases and J shed 4 bases, with 12 bases lying between them.

This chain joins TRBV4-1 and TRBJ2-1, with 7 nucleotides matching TRBD1. The CDR3 spans 17 residues. Germline V gene data show CDR1 as MGHRA and CDR2 as YSYEKL. Trimming removed 0 bases from V and 0 bases from J; junction bases left unmatched: 5. CDR3 residues: CASSQEPGQSSYNEQFF. For the CDR3, the DNA is TGCGCCAGCAGCCAAGAACCGGGACAGAGCTCCTACAATGAGCAGTTCTTC.

The V and J genes are TRBV27 and TRBJ1-2, with a tentative D call TRBD1 (5 bases). This CDR3 region has 13 residues. Trimming pared 2 bases from V and 2 bases from J, leaving 6 bases between. CDR1 is MNHEY, CDR2 SMNVEV, per germline (reference sequence). CDR3 DNA sequence: TGTGCCAGCAGTTTAGGGGGAAACTATGGCTACACCTTC. It translates to CASSLGGNYGYTF.

In its sample, this clone is large. The chain carries TRBV20-1 and TRBJ2-7, with TRBD1 identical over 7 bases. With 6 bases clipped from V and 4 bases from J, the junction kept 3 bases outside the gene matches. From germline, CDR1 is DFQATT and CDR2 SNEGSKA (reference sequence). The CDR3 runs to 11 residues. The CDR3 DNA sequence: TGCAGTGCAGTACAGGGGTACGAGCAGTACTTC. This codes for CSAVQGYEQYF.

In its sample, this clone was seen a few times. The V gene is TRBV10-2, the J gene TRBJ2-1, with 9 bases lining up with TRBD1. With 4 bases clipped from V and 3 bases from J, the junction kept 4 bases outside the gene matches. CDR3 length: 15 amino acids. Per germline, CDR1 WSHSY and CDR2 SAAADI. The CDR3 sequence is CASSGTGVNYNEQFF. In DNA form, the CDR3 reads TGCGCCAGCAGTGGGACAGGGGTTAACTACAATGAGCAGTTCTTC.

The chain's CDR3 is CASSQDLRDNYGYTF. The CDR3 bases are TGTGCCAGCAGCCAAGACCTCAGGGATAACTATGGCTACACCTTC. The chain joins TRBV4-2 to TRBJ1-2; the D gene is possibly TRBD1 (5 bases). V lost 0 bases and J 1 base, leaving 9 bases between the germline ends. The CDR3 totals 15 residues. Germline V gene sequence: CDR1 LGHNA, CDR2 YNFKEQ.

The chain carries TRBV15 and TRBJ1-2; D call uncertain. The CDR3 totals 12 residues. Germline assignment: CDR1 LNHNV and CDR2 YYDKDF (reference sequence). Trimming cost V 0 bases and J 5 bases, with 4 bases left between them. The CDR3 is CATSRDGYGYTF. The CDR3 DNA reads as TGTGCCACCAGCAGAGATGGATATGGCTACACCTTC.

The chain carries TRBV12-3 or TRBV12-4 and TRBJ2-7; D is uncertain. Deletions cut 6 bases from V and 1 base from J, with 7 bases between. The length of the CDR3 is 12 residues. The CDR3 loop reads CASSSPSYEQYF. CDR3 DNA sequence: TGTGCCAGCAGCTCGCCATCCTACGAGCAGTACTTC.

The rearrangement links TRBV10-3 to TRBJ2-3; 10 positions agree with TRBD2. Germline V gene sequence: CDR1 ENHRY, CDR2 SYGVKD. This CDR3 has 20 residues. V was clipped by 0 bases and J by 0 bases; unmatched bases: 12. The CDR3 DNA is TGTGCCATCAGTGAGTCCGGCGGTAGCGGGGGGTCAAGGAGCACAGATACGCAGTATTTT. Translation: CAISESGGSGGSRSTDTQYF.

This chain connects TRBV6-4 to TRBJ2-3, with 9 nucleotides matching TRBD1. The CDR3 length is 14 residues. Unmatched junction bases numbered 3, after V lost 4 bases and J lost 4 bases. CDR1 is MRHNA and CDR2 is SNTAGT in the germline V gene. This chain's CDR3 is CASSGQGGPDTQYF. The DNA for the CDR3 is TGTGCCAGCAGTGGACAGGGGGGCCCAGATACGCAGTATTTT.

This clone was counted a few times. The gene calls are TRBV14 and TRBJ2-7; weak D call: TRBD1 (6 bases). V shed 1 base and J shed 8 bases, with 18 bases lying between them. This CDR3 is 15 amino acids long. Per the germline V gene, CDR1 is SGHDN and CDR2 is FVKESK. CDR3 sequence reads: CASSQVRYPRGKQYF. The CDR3 DNA sequence: TGTGCCAGCAGCCAAGTCCGCTACCCTAGGGGGAAGCAGTACTTC. Full variable domain (outside the CDR3, taken from reference TRBV14 and TRBJ2-7): EAGVTQFPSHSVIEKGQTVTLRCDPISGHDNLYWYRRVMGKEIKFLLHFVKESKQDESGMPNNRFLAERTGGTYSTLKVQPAELEDSGVYFCASSQVRYPRGKQYFGPGTRLTVT.